What follows are 3 T cell receptor beta chains derived from one specimen sequenced in a study of T-cell reconstitution after alpha-beta-depleted transplantation in children. It was with unique molecular identifiers that the TCRbeta library was prepared. One entry per CDR3 protein, called by TCRdb with MiXCR from the PCR reads. The sample lists 700,000 to 850,000 distinct CDR3 sequences, roughly 16% occurring once. This specimen consisted of PBMCs, mostly from graft donor cells, obtained 360 days after TCRalphabeta/CD19-depleted stem cell transplant. These receptors were collected from a male patient under 18 who had a stem cell transplant for acute lymphoblastic leukemia, so the T cells may come from the graft donor.

This clonotype was seen only a few times. In DNA, the CDR3 is TGTGCCAGCAGCTTGGGACTAGCTGCCAGAAGCTCCTACGAGCAGTACTTC. As protein: CASSLGLAARSSYEQYF. This chain links TRBV7-6 with TRBJ2-7; TRBD2 matches at 9 bases. The V segment lost 3 bases and the J segment 0 bases; nucleotides outside the gene matches: 9. CDR3 length: 17 residues. CDR1 and CDR2 (germline): SGHVS, FNYEAQ.

The table lists this clonotype with many counts. V gene TRBV6-1 combines with J gene TRBJ1-4, with D uncertain. Trimming removed 8 bases at V and 4 bases at J, with 5 bases between. The CDR3 loop spans 11 amino acids. Germline V gene sequence: CDR1 MNHNS, CDR2 SASEGT. The CDR3 nucleotides are TGTGCCAGCGGTCATAATGAAAAACTGTTTTTT. Translating it yields CASGHNEKLFF.

This chain links TRBV28 with TRBJ1-1; possibly TRBD1 for D (5 bases). Trimming left V 7 bases short and J 8 bases short, with 14 bases between. The CDR3 runs to 12 residues. The germline V gene encodes CDR1 MDHEN and CDR2 SYDVKM. The CDR3 coding sequence is TGTGCCAGCACCTCGGGACGGCTCGAAGCTTTCTTT. This translates into CASTSGRLEAFF.